What follows are 11 T cell receptor beta chains derived from one specimen sequenced in a study of CD8+ T cells in alopecia areata. Sequencing used cDNA as its template, made by extracting RNA and reverse transcribing it. Data came from immunoSEQ multiplex PCR; TCRdb stores just in-frame clones and leaves some out. The profile covers over 90,000 clones, with more than 75% appearing a single time and around 10% taken by the ten largest. The treatment was: oral pan-JAK inhibitor, 5-10 mg twice daily. The sequences come from CD8+ T cells sorted from blood, collected at approximately week 31, from a patient treated with tofacitinib. These receptors were collected from a human donor with alopecia areata.

Judged by abundance, this clone is medium-sized. This chain's CDR3 is CASSPDPSGNTIYF. CDR3 in DNA: TGTGCCAGCAGCCCGGACCCGTCTGGAAACACCATATATTTT. The gene calls are TRBV5-4 and TRBJ1-3; D is undetermined. CDR1 is SGHNT and CDR2 is YYREEE in the germline V gene (reference sequence). This CDR3 has 14 residues. The V end lost 4 bases, the J end lost 1 base, and 9 bases lay between the germline ends.

The chain is built from TRBV6-5 and TRBJ2-1; D possibly corresponds to TRBD1 (5 bases). Germline V lookup: CDR1 MNHEY, CDR2 SVGAGI. The CDR3 is 13 amino acids. The V end was cut by 2 bases, the J end by 9 bases, with 11 bases between. The CDR3 reads CASSYHSQGEQFF. DNA of the CDR3: TGTGCCAGCAGTTACCACAGCCAGGGTGAGCAGTTCTTC.

A single count supports this clone. The V and J genes are TRBV7-2 and TRBJ2-1, with 11 bases identical to TRBD2. Germline values: CDR1 SGHTA, CDR2 FQGNSA. J lost 2 bases, V lost 11 bases, and 14 bases had no gene match. This CDR3 region has 17 residues. The chain's CDR3 is CALPGLAAESPYNEQFF. For the CDR3, the DNA is TGTGCCCTACCGGGACTAGCGGCAGAAAGTCCCTACAATGAGCAGTTCTTC.

The genes are TRBV4-2 and TRBJ2-5; 9 nucleotides line up with TRBD1. The J call may be incorrect, as the DNA end agrees better with TRBJ2-7. The CDR3 consists of 16 residues. Germline CDR1 reads LGHNA; CDR2 reads YNFKEQ. DNA for the CDR3: TGTGCCAGCAGCCATGGGCCTGGGACAGGGACCGACGAGCAGTACTTC. Translating it yields CASSHGPGTGTDEQYF.

This clone was counted only a few times. The chain combines TRBV5-1 with TRBJ2-5, with D uncertain. CDR1 is SGHRS and CDR2 is YFSETQ in the germline V gene. The ends were cut back, 0 bases at V and 5 bases at J, with 14 bases in the middle. The CDR3 runs 15 residues. The CDR3: CASSLVGQPRETQYF. Written as DNA, the CDR3 is TGCGCCAGCAGCTTGGTAGGGCAGCCGAGGGAGACCCAGTACTTC.

The chain is built from TRBV12-5 and TRBJ2-7; D is unresolved. The CDR3 sequence is 13 residues long. Trimming pared 1 base from V and 1 base from J, leaving 5 bases between. Germline assignment: CDR1 LGHNT and CDR2 FRNRAP. The CDR3 DNA reads TGTGCTAGTGGTTTGGGCCGGTCCTACGAGCAGTACTTC. This codes for CASGLGRSYEQYF.

The chain recombines TRBV11-2 with TRBJ2-1; TRBD2 matches at 9 bases. The CDR3 runs 15 residues. Looked up from germline, CDR1 is SGHAT and CDR2 is FQNNGV. V dropped 8 bases and J dropped 8; count of bases not matched to a gene: 13. In DNA form, the CDR3 reads TGTGCCAGCTCCGCCGGGACTAGCTTTGGCGATGAGCAGTTCTTC. This codes for CASSAGTSFGDEQFF.

The chain carries TRBV27 and TRBJ2-1; possibly TRBD1 for D (5 bases). Germline V gene sequence: CDR1 MNHEY, CDR2 SMNVEV (reference sequence). This CDR3 spans 15 amino acids. Trimming took off 0 bases at V and 3 bases at J, with 9 bases between the two ends. The CDR3 loop reads CASSLSRQNYNEQFF. CDR3 in DNA: TGTGCCAGCAGTTTATCCCGACAGAACTACAATGAGCAGTTCTTC.

The J gene is TRBJ2-7, the V gene TRBV6-1; 7 positions agree with TRBD2. Trimming took 5 bases from V and 3 from J; bases not matched to a gene: 4. This CDR3 contains 13 residues. Germline V gives CDR1 MNHNS, CDR2 SASEGT. The CDR3 nucleotides read TGTGCCAGCAGTCCGGGACTACTCTACGAGCAGTACTTC. This codes for CASSPGLLYEQYF.

The V gene is TRBV7-9, the J gene TRBJ2-1, with 13 bases that match TRBD2. Germline trimming cut 5 bases from V and 10 bases from J; bases unmatched to any gene: 11. The CDR3 spans 16 residues. Germline V CDR1 and CDR2: SEHNR, FQNEAQ (reference sequence). The CDR3 protein is CASSPSTSGRPPEQFF. The DNA for the CDR3 is TGTGCCAGCAGCCCATCGACTAGCGGGAGGCCCCCGGAGCAGTTCTTC.

In this sample, this clone turned up a few times. The chain couples TRBV7-9 to TRBJ2-6; TRBD2 aligns across 9 bases. In germline, CDR1 is SEHNR, CDR2 FQNEAQ (reference sequence). CDR3 length: 17 amino acids. V lost 2 bases, J lost 0 bases, and 2 bases stayed unmatched. In nucleotides, the CDR3 is TGTGCCAGCAGCTTACCAGCGGGGGGCTCTGGGGCCAACGTCCTGACTTTC. Translating it yields CASSLPAGGSGANVLTF.